Shown below are 11 T cell receptor beta chains from a single sample sequenced in a study of T cell responses to AZD1222 COVID-19 vaccine. TCRdb keeps only in-frame clones here, not all; method: immunoSEQ multiplex PCR. The sample includes 150,000 to 200,000 clones, just under 95% of them seen just once. The specimen comprised peripheral blood, sampled on day 0 of AZD1222 vaccination. Receptor source: an adult in good health.

The chain carries TRBV5-6 and TRBJ2-7; the D gene is possibly TRBD1 (6 bases). CDR3 size: 16 residues. Trimming removed 0 bases from V and 4 bases from J, with 17 bases in between. Germline CDR1 SGHDT, CDR2 YYEEEE. The CDR3 region is CASSLATARGRYEQYF. DNA for the CDR3: TGTGCCAGCAGCTTGGCAACAGCGAGGGGGAGATACGAGCAGTACTTC.

The chain carries TRBV5-1 and TRBJ2-6; a possible D gene is TRBD1 (6 bases). The V and J ends lost 6 bases and 2 bases respectively, with 12 bases between them. The V gene's germline CDR1 is SGHRS and CDR2 YFSETQ. The CDR3 length is 15 residues. The CDR3 spells CASTTGRAGANVLTF. In nucleotides, the CDR3 is TGCGCCAGCACGACAGGCCGCGCTGGGGCCAACGTCCTGACTTTC.

The V call is TRBV7-6, the J call TRBJ1-6; 10 positions match TRBD1. The germline gives CDR1 SGHVS, CDR2 FNYEAQ. V shed 4 bases and J 4 bases; nucleotides not matched to a gene: 4. The CDR3 is 16 amino acids. The CDR3 DNA sequence: TGTGCCAGCAGCTCACCGGGACAGGGGTATAATTCACCCCTCCACTTT. Its translation is CASSSPGQGYNSPLHF.

The chain is built from TRBV2 and TRBJ1-1; D not resolved. This CDR3 has 14 residues. V dropped 8 bases and J dropped 4 bases, with 17 bases sitting between them. Germline CDR1 reads SNHLY; CDR2 reads FYNNEI. As DNA, the CDR3 is TGTGCCAGCTCCCGGGCGTCGTCGAGCACTGAAGCTTTCTTT. This gives the protein CASSRASSSTEAFF.

V and J are TRBV9 and TRBJ2-3; maybe TRBD2 (5 bases). Germline lookup yields CDR1 SGDLS and CDR2 YYNGEE. The V end was cut by 4 bases, the J end by 8 bases, with 14 bases between. CDR3 size: 13 residues. Here the CDR3 reads CASSLQPRGTQYF. DNA of the CDR3: TGTGCCAGCAGCCTTCAACCCCGGGGTACGCAGTATTTT.

The chain has TRBV5-1 and TRBJ1-2, with 7 positions matching TRBD1. CDR3 size: 15 residues. CDR1 is SGHRS, CDR2 YFSETQ, per germline. V was clipped by 0 bases and J by 4 bases; unmatched bases: 6. DNA for the CDR3: TGCGCCAGCAGCTTGGCCTACCAGGGGGGCTATGGCTACACCTTC. This translates into CASSLAYQGGYGYTF.

The chain is built from TRBV3-1 (or the pseudogene TRBV3-2) and TRBJ2-7, with TRBD1 matching over 10 bases. The trim removed 4 bases at V and 4 bases at J, leaving 4 bases unmatched. Per germline, CDR1 LGHDT and CDR2 YNNKEL (reference sequence). The length of the CDR3 is 14 residues. In DNA form, the CDR3 reads TGTGCCAGCAGCCTTGACAGGGGGCTATACGAGCAGTACTTC. It specifies CASSLDRGLYEQYF.

V gene TRBV2 combines with J gene TRBJ2-1, with D perhaps given as TRBD1 or TRBD2 (6 bases each). Trimming took 7 bases from V and 1 from J, leaving 14 bases between them. CDR1 is SNHLY, CDR2 FYNNEI, per germline. This CDR3 has 15 amino acids. DNA of the CDR3: TGTGCCAGCACCAGATTAGGGGGGTCCTACAATGAGCAGTTCTTC. This gives the protein CASTRLGGSYNEQFF.

CDR3 nucleotides: TGTGCCAGCAGCTTATACGGGAGGAACACTGAAGCTTTCTTT. Protein sequence: CASSLYGRNTEAFF. V gene TRBV7-2 combines with J gene TRBJ1-1, with D unclear. Germline CDR1 and CDR2: SGHTA and FQGNSA. V gave up 2 bases and J gave up 1 base, with 8 bases separating them. This CDR3 region has 14 residues.

V and J are TRBV9 and TRBJ1-4, with 9 bases matching TRBD1. Germline trimming cut 7 bases from V and 8 bases from J; bases unmatched to any gene: 12. CDR3 length equals 15 residues. Germline CDR1 SGDLS, CDR2 YYNGEE. In DNA form, the CDR3 reads TGTGCCAGCTCCTCGGAGGACAGGGGTGGCGAAAAACTGTTTTTT. Protein sequence: CASSSEDRGGEKLFF.

The chain carries TRBV18 and TRBJ2-5; either TRBD1 or TRBD2 may fit D (5 bases each). CDR1 is KGHSH and CDR2 is LQKENI in the germline V gene. This CDR3 has 13 amino acids. Trimming removed 3 bases at V and 4 bases at J, with 9 bases between. The CDR3 sequence: CASSPGVGETQYF. The CDR3 DNA sequence: TGTGCCAGCTCACCGGGGGTTGGAGAGACCCAGTACTTC.